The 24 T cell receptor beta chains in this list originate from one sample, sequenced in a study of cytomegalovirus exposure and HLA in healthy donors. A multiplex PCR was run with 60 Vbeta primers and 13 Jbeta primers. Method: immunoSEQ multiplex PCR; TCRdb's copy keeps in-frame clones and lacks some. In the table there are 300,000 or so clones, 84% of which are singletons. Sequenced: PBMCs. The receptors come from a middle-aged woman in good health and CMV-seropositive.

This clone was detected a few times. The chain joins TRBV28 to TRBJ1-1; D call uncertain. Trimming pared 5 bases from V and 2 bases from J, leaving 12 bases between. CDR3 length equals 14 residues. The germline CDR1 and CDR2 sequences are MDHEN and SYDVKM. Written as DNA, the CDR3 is TGTGCCAGCAGTAGTGCGGTCCGAAACACTGAAGCTTTCTTT. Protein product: CASSSAVRNTEAFF.

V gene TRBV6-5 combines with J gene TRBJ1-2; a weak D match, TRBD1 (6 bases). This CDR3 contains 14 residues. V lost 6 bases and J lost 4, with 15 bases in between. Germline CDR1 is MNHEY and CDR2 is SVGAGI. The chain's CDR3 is CASRETGRPYGYTF. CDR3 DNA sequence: TGTGCCAGCAGAGAGACAGGTCGGCCCTATGGCTACACCTTC.

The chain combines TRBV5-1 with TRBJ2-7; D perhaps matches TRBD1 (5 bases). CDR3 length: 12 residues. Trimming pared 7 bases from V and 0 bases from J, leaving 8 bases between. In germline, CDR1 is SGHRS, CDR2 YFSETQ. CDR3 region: CASGRDSYEQYF. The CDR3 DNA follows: TGCGCCAGCGGCAGGGACTCCTACGAGCAGTACTTC. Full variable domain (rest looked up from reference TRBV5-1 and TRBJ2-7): KAGVTQTPRYLIKTRGQQVTLSCSPISGHRSVSWYQQTPGQGLQFLFEYFSETQRNKGNFPGRFSGRQFSNSRSEMNVSTLELGDSALYLCASGRDSYEQYFGPGTRLTVT.

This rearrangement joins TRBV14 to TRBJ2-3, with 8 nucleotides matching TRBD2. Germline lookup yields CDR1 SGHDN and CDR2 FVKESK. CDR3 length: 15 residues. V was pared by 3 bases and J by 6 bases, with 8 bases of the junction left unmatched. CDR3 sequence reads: CASSQTSVQWDTQYF. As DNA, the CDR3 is TGTGCCAGCAGCCAGACTAGCGTCCAATGGGATACGCAGTATTTT.

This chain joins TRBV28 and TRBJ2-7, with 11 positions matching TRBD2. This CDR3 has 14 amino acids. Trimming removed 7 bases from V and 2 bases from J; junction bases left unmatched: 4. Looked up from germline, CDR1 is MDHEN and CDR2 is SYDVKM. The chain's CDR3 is CASTTTSGTYEQYF. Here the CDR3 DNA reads TGTGCCAGCACCACGACTAGCGGGACCTACGAGCAGTACTTC.

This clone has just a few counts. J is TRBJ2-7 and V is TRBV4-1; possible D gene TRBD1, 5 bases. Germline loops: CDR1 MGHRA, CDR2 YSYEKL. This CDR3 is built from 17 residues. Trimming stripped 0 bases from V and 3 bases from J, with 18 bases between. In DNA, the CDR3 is TGCGCCAGCAGCCAAGACCCACCGCAGGGTCTGGACTACGAGCAGTACTTC. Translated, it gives CASSQDPPQGLDYEQYF.

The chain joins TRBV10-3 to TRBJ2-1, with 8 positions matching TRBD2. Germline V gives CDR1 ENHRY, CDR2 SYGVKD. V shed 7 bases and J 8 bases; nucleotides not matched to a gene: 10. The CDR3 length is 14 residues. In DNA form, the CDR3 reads TGTGCCATCACCCCTGCGGTAGCGGGATATGAGCAGTTCTTC. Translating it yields CAITPAVAGYEQFF.

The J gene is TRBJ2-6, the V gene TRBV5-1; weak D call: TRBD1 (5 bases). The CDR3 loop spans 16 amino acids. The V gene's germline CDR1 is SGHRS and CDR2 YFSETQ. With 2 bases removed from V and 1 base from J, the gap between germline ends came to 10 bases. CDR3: CASSLGVQSGANVLTF. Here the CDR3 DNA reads TGCGCCAGCAGCTTAGGGGTACAATCTGGGGCCAACGTCCTGACTTTC.

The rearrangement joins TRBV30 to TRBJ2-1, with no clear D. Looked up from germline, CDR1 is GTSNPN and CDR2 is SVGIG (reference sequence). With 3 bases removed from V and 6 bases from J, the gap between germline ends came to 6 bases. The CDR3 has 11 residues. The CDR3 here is CAWSPSNEQFF. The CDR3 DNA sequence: TGTGCCTGGAGCCCCTCCAATGAGCAGTTCTTC.

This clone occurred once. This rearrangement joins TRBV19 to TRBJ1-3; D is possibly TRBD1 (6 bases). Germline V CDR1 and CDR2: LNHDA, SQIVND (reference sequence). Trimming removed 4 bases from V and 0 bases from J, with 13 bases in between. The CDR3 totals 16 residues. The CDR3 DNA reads TGTGCCAGTAGTACTCCGGGACAAGCCTCTGGAAACACCATATATTTT. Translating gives CASSTPGQASGNTIYF. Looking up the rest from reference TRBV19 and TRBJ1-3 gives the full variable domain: DGGITQSPKYLFRKEGQNVTLSCEQNLNHDAMYWYRQDPGQGLRLIYYSQIVNDFQKGDIAEGYSVSREKKESFPLTVTSAQKNPTAFYLCASSTPGQASGNTIYFGEGSWLTVV.

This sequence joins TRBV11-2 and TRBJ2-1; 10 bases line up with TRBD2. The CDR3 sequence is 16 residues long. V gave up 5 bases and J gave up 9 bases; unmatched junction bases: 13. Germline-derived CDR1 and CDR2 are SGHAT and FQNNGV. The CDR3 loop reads CASSKITSGMFVEQFF. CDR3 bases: TGTGCCAGCAGCAAGATAACTAGCGGGATGTTCGTTGAGCAGTTCTTC. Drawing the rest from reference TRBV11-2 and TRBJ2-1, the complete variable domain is EAGVAQSPRYKIIEKRQSVAFWCNPISGHATLYWYQQILGQGPKLLIQFQNNGVVDDSQLPKDRFSAERLKGVDSTLKIQPAKLEDSAVYLCASSKITSGMFVEQFFGPGTRLTVL.

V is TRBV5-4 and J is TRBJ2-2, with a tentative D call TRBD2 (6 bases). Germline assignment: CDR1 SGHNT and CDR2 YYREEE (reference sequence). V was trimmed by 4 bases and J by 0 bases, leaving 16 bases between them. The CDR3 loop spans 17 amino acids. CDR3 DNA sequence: TGTGCCAGCAGCCGGGAGTTATTGGGGACGAACACCGGGGAGCTGTTTTTT. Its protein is CASSRELLGTNTGELFF.

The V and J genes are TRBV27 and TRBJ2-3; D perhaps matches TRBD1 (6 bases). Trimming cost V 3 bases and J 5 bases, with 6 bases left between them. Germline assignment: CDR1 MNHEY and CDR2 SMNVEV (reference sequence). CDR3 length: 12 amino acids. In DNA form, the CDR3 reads TGTGCCAGCAGTTTCAGGGGAGATACGCAGTATTTT. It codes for CASSFRGDTQYF.

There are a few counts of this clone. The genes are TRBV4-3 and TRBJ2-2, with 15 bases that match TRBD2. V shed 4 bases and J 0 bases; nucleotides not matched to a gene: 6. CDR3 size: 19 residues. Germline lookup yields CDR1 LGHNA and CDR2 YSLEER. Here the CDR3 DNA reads TGCGCCAGCAGCCGAGCGGGACTAGCGGGAGGAACGAACACCGGGGAGCTGTTTTTT. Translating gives CASSRAGLAGGTNTGELFF.

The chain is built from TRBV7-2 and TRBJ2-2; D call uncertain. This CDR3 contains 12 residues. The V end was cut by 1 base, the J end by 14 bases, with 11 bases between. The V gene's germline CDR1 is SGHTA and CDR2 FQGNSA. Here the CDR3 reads CASSLEVQNLFF. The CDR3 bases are TGTGCCAGCAGCTTAGAAGTACAGAATCTGTTTTTT.

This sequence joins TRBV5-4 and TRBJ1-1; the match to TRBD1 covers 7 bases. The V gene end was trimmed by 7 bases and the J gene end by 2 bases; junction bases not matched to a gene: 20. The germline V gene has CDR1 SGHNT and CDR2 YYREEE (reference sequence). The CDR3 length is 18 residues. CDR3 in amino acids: CASSARLRDSLLNTEAFF. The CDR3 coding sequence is TGTGCCAGCTCAGCAAGGCTCCGGGACAGTCTATTAAACACTGAAGCTTTCTTT. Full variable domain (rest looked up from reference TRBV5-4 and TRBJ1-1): ETGVTQSPTHLIKTRGQQVTLRCSSQSGHNTVSWYQQALGQGPQFIFQYYREEENGRGNFPPRFSGLQFPNYSSELNVNALELDDSALYLCASSARLRDSLLNTEAFFGQGTRLTVV.

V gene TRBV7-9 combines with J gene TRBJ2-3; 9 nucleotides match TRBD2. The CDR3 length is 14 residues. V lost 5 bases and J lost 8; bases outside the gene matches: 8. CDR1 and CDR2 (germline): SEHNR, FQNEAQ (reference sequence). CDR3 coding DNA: TGTGCCAGCAGCGTTAGCGGGAGTTGGAGTACGCAGTATTTT. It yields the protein CASSVSGSWSTQYF. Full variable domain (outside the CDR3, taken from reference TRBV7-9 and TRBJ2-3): DTGVSQNPRHKITKRGQNVTFRCDPISEHNRLYWYRQTLGQGPEFLTYFQNEAQLEKSRLLSDRFSAERPKGSFSTLEIQRTEQGDSAMYLCASSVSGSWSTQYFGPGTRLTVL.

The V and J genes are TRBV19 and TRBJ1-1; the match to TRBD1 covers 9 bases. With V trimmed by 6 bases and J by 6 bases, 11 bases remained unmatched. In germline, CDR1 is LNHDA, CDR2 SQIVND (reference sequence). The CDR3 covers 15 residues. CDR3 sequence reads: CASSPGQGLGAEAFF. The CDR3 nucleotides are TGTGCCAGTAGCCCGGGACAGGGACTTGGGGCTGAAGCTTTCTTT.

The CDR3 spells CASSIKTSGTYNEQFF. CDR3 sequence (DNA): TGTGCCAGCAGCATAAAGACTAGCGGAACTTACAATGAGCAGTTCTTC. The J gene is TRBJ2-1, the V gene TRBV9, with 9 bases fitting TRBD2. Trimming at V came to 4 bases and at J to 4 bases, leaving 9 bases not matched to a gene. CDR1 SGDLS and CDR2 YYNGEE come from the germline V gene. The CDR3 is 16 residues long.

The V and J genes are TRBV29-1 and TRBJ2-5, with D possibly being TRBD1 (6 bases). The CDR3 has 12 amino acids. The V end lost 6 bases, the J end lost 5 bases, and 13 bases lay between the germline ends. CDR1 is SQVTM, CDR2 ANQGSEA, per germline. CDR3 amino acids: CSVHRDTETQYF. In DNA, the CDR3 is TGCAGCGTACACCGGGACACTGAGACCCAGTACTTC.

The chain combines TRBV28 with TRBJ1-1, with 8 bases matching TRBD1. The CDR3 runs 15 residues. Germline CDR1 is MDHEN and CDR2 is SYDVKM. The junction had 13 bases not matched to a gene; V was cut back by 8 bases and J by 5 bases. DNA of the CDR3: TGTGCCAGCGCCATCTCAGGGGGCGCCCGGACTGAAGCTTTCTTT. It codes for CASAISGGARTEAFF.

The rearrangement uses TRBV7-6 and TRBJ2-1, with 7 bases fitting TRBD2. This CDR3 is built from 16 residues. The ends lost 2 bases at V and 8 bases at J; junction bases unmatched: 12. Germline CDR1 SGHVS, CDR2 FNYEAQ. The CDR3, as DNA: TGTGCCAGCAGCTTACTTCCTGGCGGGAGTAATGATGAGCAGTTCTTC. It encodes CASSLLPGGSNDEQFF.

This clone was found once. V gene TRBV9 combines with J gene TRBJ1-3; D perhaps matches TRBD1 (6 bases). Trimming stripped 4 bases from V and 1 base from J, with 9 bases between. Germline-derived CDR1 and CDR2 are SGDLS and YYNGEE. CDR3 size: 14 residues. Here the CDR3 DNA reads TGTGCCAGCAGCTCGGGACAATCTGGAAACACCATATATTTT. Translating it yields CASSSGQSGNTIYF.

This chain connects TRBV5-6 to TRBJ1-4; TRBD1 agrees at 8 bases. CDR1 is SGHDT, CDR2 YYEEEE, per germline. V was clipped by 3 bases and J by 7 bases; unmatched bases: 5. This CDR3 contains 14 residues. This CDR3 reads CASSSRGPGEKLFF. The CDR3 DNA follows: TGTGCCAGCAGCTCCAGGGGGCCGGGTGAAAAACTGTTTTTT.